These 3 T cell receptor beta chains share one sample of origin, sequenced in a study of blood T cell repertoires in COVID-19. Only in-frame clones appear in the TCRdb table, and some are missing; sequencing was by immunoSEQ multiplex PCR. The sample shows some 100,000 clones, around 86% of them seen only once. Sequenced: PBMCs or T cells enriched from blood (not recorded which). The receptor set was obtained from a woman aged 45-59 years who had recovered from COVID-19.

This rearrangement joins TRBV3-1 (or the pseudogene TRBV3-2) to TRBJ1-2; tentatively, D is TRBD1 (6 bases). This CDR3 contains 15 residues. Germline CDR1 is LGHDT and CDR2 is YNNKEL (reference sequence). The ends were cut back, 0 bases at V and 5 bases at J, with 13 bases in the middle. The CDR3, as DNA: TGTGCCAGCAGCCAAGAGGCGGGGGCCCGGTATGGCTACACCTTC. This codes for CASSQEAGARYGYTF.

The chain joins TRBV6-5 to TRBJ1-2; 9 nucleotides line up with TRBD1. There are 16 residues in the CDR3. Germline V gene data show CDR1 as MNHEY and CDR2 as SVGAGI. The ends lost 4 bases at V and 1 base at J; junction bases unmatched: 7. Written as DNA, the CDR3 is TGTGCCAGCAGTTTCAGTCCGGGACAGGGTAACTATGGCTACACCTTC. Its translation is CASSFSPGQGNYGYTF.

The V gene is TRBV5-1, the J gene TRBJ1-4, with D possibly TRBD1 on 5 matching bases. The V gene's germline CDR1 is SGHRS and CDR2 YFSETQ. The CDR3 spans 15 residues. Trimming stripped 4 bases from V and 7 bases from J, with 17 bases between. The CDR3, as DNA: TGCGCCAGCAGCAGACCTAGGGGCGGATCTGAAAAACTGTTTTTT. The encoded protein is CASSRPRGGSEKLFF.